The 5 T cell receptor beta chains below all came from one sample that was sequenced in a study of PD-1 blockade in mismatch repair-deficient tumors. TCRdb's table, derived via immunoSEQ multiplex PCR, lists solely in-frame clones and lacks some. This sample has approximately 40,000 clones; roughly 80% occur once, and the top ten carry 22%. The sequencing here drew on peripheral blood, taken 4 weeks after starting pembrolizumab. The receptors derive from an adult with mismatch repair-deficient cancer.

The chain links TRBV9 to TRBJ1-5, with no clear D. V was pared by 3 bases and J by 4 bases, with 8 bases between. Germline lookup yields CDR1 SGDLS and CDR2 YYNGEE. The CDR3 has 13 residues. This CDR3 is CASSGADNQPQHF. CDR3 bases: TGTGCCAGCAGCGGGGCAGATAATCAGCCCCAGCATTTT.

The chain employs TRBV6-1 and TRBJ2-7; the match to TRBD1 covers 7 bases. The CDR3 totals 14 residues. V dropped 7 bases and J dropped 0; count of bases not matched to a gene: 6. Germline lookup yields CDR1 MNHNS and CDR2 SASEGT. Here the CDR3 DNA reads TGTGCCAGCAAGGACAGGCTCAGCTCCTACGAGCAGTACTTC. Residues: CASKDRLSSYEQYF.

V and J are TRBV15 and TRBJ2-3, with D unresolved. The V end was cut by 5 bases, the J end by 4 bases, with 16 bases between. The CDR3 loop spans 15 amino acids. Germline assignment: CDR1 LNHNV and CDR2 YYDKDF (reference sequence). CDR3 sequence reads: CATSRSEGPADTQYF. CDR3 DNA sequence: TGTGCCACCAGCCGTAGTGAAGGACCGGCAGATACGCAGTATTTT.

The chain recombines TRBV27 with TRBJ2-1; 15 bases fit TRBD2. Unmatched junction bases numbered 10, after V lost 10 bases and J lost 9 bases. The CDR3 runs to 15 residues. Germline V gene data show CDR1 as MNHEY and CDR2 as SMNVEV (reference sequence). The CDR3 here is CATADGLAGGLEQFF. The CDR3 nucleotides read TGTGCCACCGCGGATGGACTAGCGGGAGGGCTTGAGCAGTTCTTC.

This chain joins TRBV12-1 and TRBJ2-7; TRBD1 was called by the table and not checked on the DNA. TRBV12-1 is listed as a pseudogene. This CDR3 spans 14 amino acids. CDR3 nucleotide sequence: TGTGGGCGAGAGTGGGCTCCCGTGGCATTCGAGCAGTACTTC. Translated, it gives CGREWAPVAFEQYF.